Below are 15 T cell receptor beta chains sequenced from a single sample in a study of PD-L1 blockade in urothelial cancer. The method was immunoSEQ multiplex PCR; TCRdb's version includes in-frame clones alone and lacks a portion of them. The sample consists of 50,000 to 55,000 clones, around nine tenths of them appearing once. The time point denotes: peripheral blood 6 weeks after treatment start. Sequencing was performed on PBMCs, taken around atezolizumab (anti-PD-L1) treatment. These receptors were taken from a man between 60 and 70 years old with urothelial cancer.

The chain uses TRBV28 and TRBJ2-3; D is ambiguous. V lost 4 bases to trimming and J lost 5 bases, with 7 bases between them. Germline V gives CDR1 MDHEN, CDR2 SYDVKM. The CDR3 is 12 amino acids. CDR3 sequence: CASSSGKDTQYF. In nucleotides, the CDR3 is TGTGCCAGCAGTTCTGGCAAAGATACGCAGTATTTT.

V usage is TRBV19 and J usage is TRBJ2-3; D might be TRBD2 (6 bases). Per the germline V gene, CDR1 is LNHDA and CDR2 is SQIVND (reference sequence). There are 17 residues in the CDR3. Trimming shortened V by 6 bases and J by 0 bases, and 19 bases separated the two germline ends. CDR3 sequence (DNA): TGTGCCAGTAGACCCTCGGGACTCCCATTTAGCACAGATACGCAGTATTTT. It yields the protein CASRPSGLPFSTDTQYF. The full variable domain, with the rest looked up from reference TRBV19 and TRBJ2-3, is DGGITQSPKYLFRKEGQNVTLSCEQNLNHDAMYWYRQDPGQGLRLIYYSQIVNDFQKGDIAEGYSVSREKKESFPLTVTSAQKNPTAFYLCASRPSGLPFSTDTQYFGPGTRLTVL.

This clone was observed a single time. The V call is TRBV6-1, the J call TRBJ1-2; 8 bases align to TRBD1. CDR1 is MNHNS, CDR2 SASEGT, per germline. Unmatched junction bases numbered 5, after V lost 1 base and J lost 7 bases. The CDR3 length is 14 residues. Here the CDR3 reads CASSEGQGYTGYTF. The CDR3 DNA follows: TGTGCCAGCAGTGAAGGACAGGGGTATACTGGCTACACCTTC.

The gene calls are TRBV6-5 and TRBJ1-2; 9 nucleotides match TRBD1. The CDR3 length is 16 residues. Trimming cost V 2 bases and J 4 bases; bases outside gene matches: 8. Per germline, CDR1 MNHEY and CDR2 SVGAGI. DNA for the CDR3: TGTGCCAGCAGTTACGGATTGGACAGGGGTGTCTATGGCTACACCTTC. Translated: CASSYGLDRGVYGYTF.

This clone occurred a few times. J is TRBJ2-7 and V is TRBV18; D is possibly TRBD2 (5 bases). The CDR3 sequence is 14 residues long. Germline loops: CDR1 KGHSH, CDR2 LQKENI. Trimming removed 2 bases from V and 3 bases from J, with 11 bases in between. This CDR3 is CASSPTAGNYEQYF. The CDR3 coding sequence is TGTGCCAGCTCACCAACGGCGGGTAACTACGAGCAGTACTTC.

The J gene is TRBJ2-7, the V gene TRBV10-1; no definite D call. V shed 3 bases and J shed 3 bases, with 15 bases lying between them. Germline V lookup: CDR1 WNHNN, CDR2 SYGVQD (reference sequence). The CDR3 consists of 15 residues. The CDR3 sequence: CASSDRIGRIYEQYF. CDR3 DNA sequence: TGCGCCAGCAGTGATAGGATCGGCAGGATCTACGAGCAGTACTTC.

This clone was seen only a few times. The chain combines TRBV18 with TRBJ1-1, with TRBD1 identical over 7 bases. CDR1 is KGHSH and CDR2 is LQKENI in the germline V gene. Trimming removed 6 bases from V and 0 bases from J; junction bases left unmatched: 4. The CDR3 length is 14 residues. The CDR3 region is CASSQGVLNTEAFF. CDR3 DNA sequence: TGTGCCAGCTCTCAGGGGGTCTTGAACACTGAAGCTTTCTTT.

The chain combines TRBV7-2 with TRBJ2-1, with a possible D match to TRBD2 (6 bases). The germline gives CDR1 SGHTA, CDR2 FQGNSA. CDR3 size: 15 residues. Between the trimmed V and J ends, which lost 2 bases and 8 bases, there was a span of 16 bases. The CDR3 region has the DNA TGTGCCAGCAGCTTACCGACGGGAGCACGCCATGAGCAGTTCTTC. Its translation is CASSLPTGARHEQFF.

The chain has TRBV2 and TRBJ2-3; TRBD2 aligns across 11 bases. Germline V gene data show CDR1 as SNHLY and CDR2 as FYNNEI. V gave up 4 bases and J gave up 3 bases; unmatched junction bases: 6. The CDR3 is 16 residues long. The CDR3 loop is CASSGLAGWVTDTQYF. In nucleotides, the CDR3 is TGTGCCAGCAGTGGACTAGCGGGATGGGTTACAGATACGCAGTATTTT.

This clone was observed a few times. The CDR3 spells CASRRREGKGELFF. As DNA, the CDR3 is TGTGCCAGTAGGAGGCGGGAGGGGAAAGGGGAGCTGTTTTTT. The J gene is TRBJ2-2, the V gene TRBV19; TRBD2 matches at 9 bases. Trimming cost V 6 bases and J 8 bases; bases outside gene matches: 7. CDR3 size: 14 residues. Germline V CDR1 and CDR2: LNHDA, SQIVND (reference sequence).

The chain couples TRBV19 to TRBJ1-5, with D possibly matching TRBD1 (6 bases). CDR3 length: 17 amino acids. Germline CDR1 LNHDA, CDR2 SQIVND (reference sequence). Trimming left V 4 bases short and J 4 bases short, with 20 bases between. CDR3 in DNA: TGTGCCAGTAGTAAAGGCCCCCGTGGGCAGGGGAATCAGCCCCAGCATTTT. Translated: CASSKGPRGQGNQPQHF.

This chain uses TRBV7-9 with TRBJ2-1; weak D call: TRBD1 (5 bases). Germline loops: CDR1 SEHNR, CDR2 FQNEAQ (reference sequence). The CDR3 sequence is 16 residues long. Trimming took off 3 bases at V and 9 bases at J, with 21 bases between the two ends. CDR3: CASSFGSSTAATEQFF. Written as DNA, the CDR3 is TGTGCCAGCAGCTTCGGGTCCTCGACAGCAGCAACTGAGCAGTTCTTC.

This chain links TRBV28 with TRBJ1-5; 11 bases fit TRBD1. V shed 4 bases, J shed 8 bases, and the junction held 13 bases outside the gene matches. The germline V gene has CDR1 MDHEN and CDR2 SYDVKM. This CDR3 is built from 17 residues. The CDR3 DNA follows: TGTGCCAGCAGTTGGCCCTGGCGGACAGGGGGCGCGGAGCCCCAGCATTTT. Amino acid sequence: CASSWPWRTGGAEPQHF.

The chain is built from TRBV6-1 and TRBJ1-3, with D unresolved. CDR1 is MNHNS, CDR2 SASEGT, per germline. The CDR3 sequence is 15 residues long. Trimming shortened V by 7 bases and J by 0 bases, and 13 bases separated the two germline ends. DNA for the CDR3: TGTGCCAGCAAGGATCAGGCATCCTCTGGAAACACCATATATTTT. Amino acid sequence: CASKDQASSGNTIYF.

In this sample, this clone turned up once. The chain joins TRBV28 to TRBJ2-3, with 7 bases aligning to TRBD1. After removal of 7 bases from V and 2 bases from J, the junction contained 3 bases not matched to a gene. Germline CDR1 and CDR2: MDHEN and SYDVKM. There are 13 residues in the CDR3. The CDR3 sequence is CASIGGYTDTQYF. The CDR3, as DNA: TGTGCCAGCATAGGGGGCTACACAGATACGCAGTATTTT.